This T cell receptor (beta chain) was captured in a study of blood T cell repertoires in COVID-19. Study details: Samples representing acute and convalescent COVID-19 were sourced from the United States, Italy and Spain. T cells, B-cell-depleted T cells, or PBMCs provided the cDNA or gDNA that served as material.

In the source study's methods: Amplification of reference gene primers provided the estimated nucleated cell counts. Here immunoSEQ multiplex PCR was the method, and the copy in TCRdb shows in-frame clones only, minus some. Clone size and the V and J calls come from that table; the DNA yielded D and trimming. The sample consists of 300,000 to 500,000 clones, more than 75% of them appearing once. All enrollees were roughly 18 to 89 years old and from about 25 US areas. The germline gives CDR1 SSHAT, CDR2 FNYEAQ (reference sequence). CDR3 length equals 13 residues. V shed 6 bases and J shed 5 bases, with 13 bases lying between them.

The rearrangement uses TRBV7-7 and TRBJ1-2; D is unresolved. The source material was PBMCs or T cells enriched from blood (not recorded which). This sequence originates from a woman aged 25 to 45 with acute COVID-19. CDR3 residues: CASRTPGGYGYTF. The CDR3 DNA reads as TGTGCCAGCAGAACCCCTGGAGGGTATGGCTACACCTTC. The whole variable domain, remainder taken from reference TRBV7-7 and TRBJ1-2, is GAGVSQSPRYKVTKRGQDVTLRCDPISSHATLYWYQQALGQGPEFLTYFNYEAQPDKSGLPSDRFSAERPEGSISTLTIQRTEQRDSAMYRCASRTPGGYGYTFGSGTRLTVV.